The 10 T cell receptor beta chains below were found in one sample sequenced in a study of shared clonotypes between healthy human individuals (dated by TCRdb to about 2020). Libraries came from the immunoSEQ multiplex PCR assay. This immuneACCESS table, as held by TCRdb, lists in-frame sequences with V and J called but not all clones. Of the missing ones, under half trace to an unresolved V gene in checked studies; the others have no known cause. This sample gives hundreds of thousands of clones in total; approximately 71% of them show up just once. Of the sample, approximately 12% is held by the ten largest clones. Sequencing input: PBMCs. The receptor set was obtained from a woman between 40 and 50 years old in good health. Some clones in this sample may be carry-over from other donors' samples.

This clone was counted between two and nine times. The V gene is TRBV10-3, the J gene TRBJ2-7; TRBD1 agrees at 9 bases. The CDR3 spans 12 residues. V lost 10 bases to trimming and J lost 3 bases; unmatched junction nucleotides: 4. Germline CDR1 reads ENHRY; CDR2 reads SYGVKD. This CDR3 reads CASGGQGYEQYF. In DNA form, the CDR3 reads TGTGCCAGTGGGGGACAGGGCTACGAGCAGTACTTC.

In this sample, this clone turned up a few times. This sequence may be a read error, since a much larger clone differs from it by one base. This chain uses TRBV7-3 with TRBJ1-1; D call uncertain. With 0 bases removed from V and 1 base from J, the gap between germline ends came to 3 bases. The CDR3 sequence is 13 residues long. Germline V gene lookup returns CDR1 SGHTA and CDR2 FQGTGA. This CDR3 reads CASSLTTNTEAFF. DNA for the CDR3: TGTGCCAGCAGCTTAACGACGAACACTGAAGCTTTCTTT.

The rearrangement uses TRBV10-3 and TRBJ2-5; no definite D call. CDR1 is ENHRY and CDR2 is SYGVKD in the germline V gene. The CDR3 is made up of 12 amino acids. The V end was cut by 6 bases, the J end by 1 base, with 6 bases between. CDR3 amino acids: CAIRGSQETQYF. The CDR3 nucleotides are TGTGCCATCAGGGGGTCCCAAGAGACCCAGTACTTC.

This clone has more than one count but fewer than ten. This CDR3 reads CASSIAGGTGELFF. The DNA of the CDR3 is TGTGCCAGTAGTATAGCAGGGGGGACCGGGGAGCTGTTTTTT. V is TRBV19 and J is TRBJ2-2, with D maybe TRBD1 (7 bases). Germline V gene data show CDR1 as LNHDA and CDR2 as SQIVND (reference sequence). V was cut by 1 base and J by 5 bases, with 8 bases left in between. This CDR3 comprises 14 residues.

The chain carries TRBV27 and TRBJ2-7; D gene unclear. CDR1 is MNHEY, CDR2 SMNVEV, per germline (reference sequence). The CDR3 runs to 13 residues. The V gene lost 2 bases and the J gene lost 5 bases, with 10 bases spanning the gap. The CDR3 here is CASSLASRNEQYF. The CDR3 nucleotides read TGTGCCAGCAGTTTAGCCAGCCGCAACGAGCAGTACTTC.

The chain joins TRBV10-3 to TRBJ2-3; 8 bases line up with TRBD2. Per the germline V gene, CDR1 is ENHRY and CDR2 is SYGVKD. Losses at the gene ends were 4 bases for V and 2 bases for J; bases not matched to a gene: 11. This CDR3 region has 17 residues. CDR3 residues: CAISGEAGASVTDTQYF. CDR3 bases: TGTGCCATCAGTGGGGAAGCGGGAGCCTCTGTCACAGATACGCAGTATTTT.

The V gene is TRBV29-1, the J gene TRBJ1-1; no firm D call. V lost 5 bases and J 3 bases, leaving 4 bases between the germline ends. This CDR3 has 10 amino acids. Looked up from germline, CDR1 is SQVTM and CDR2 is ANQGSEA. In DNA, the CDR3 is TGCAGCGTTATGTACACTGAAGCTTTCTTT. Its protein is CSVMYTEAFF. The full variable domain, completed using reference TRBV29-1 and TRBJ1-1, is SAVISQKPSRDICQRGTSLTIQCQVDSQVTMMFWYRQQPGQSLTLIATANQGSEATYESGFVIDKFPISRPNLTFSTLTVSNMSPEDSSIYLCSVMYTEAFFGQGTRLTVV.

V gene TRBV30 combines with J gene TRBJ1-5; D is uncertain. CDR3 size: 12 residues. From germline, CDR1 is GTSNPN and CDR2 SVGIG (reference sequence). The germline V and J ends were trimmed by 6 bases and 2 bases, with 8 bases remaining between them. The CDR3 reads CACEQGNQPQHF. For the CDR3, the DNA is TGTGCCTGCGAACAAGGCAATCAGCCCCAGCATTTT.

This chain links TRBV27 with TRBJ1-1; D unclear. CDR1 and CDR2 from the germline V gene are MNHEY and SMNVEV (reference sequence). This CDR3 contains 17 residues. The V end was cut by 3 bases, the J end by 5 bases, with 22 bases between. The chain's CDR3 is CASSFKAGGSPRTEAFF. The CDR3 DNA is TGTGCCAGCAGTTTTAAGGCGGGTGGATCCCCGAGGACTGAAGCTTTCTTT.

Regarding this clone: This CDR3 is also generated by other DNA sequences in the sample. CDR3 sequence reads: CASSLELNTGELFF. The CDR3, as DNA: TGTGCCAGCAGCTTGGAACTGAACACCGGGGAGCTGTTTTTT. The chain combines TRBV5-4 with TRBJ2-2; no clear D gene. The CDR3 consists of 14 residues. Germline V lookup: CDR1 SGHNT, CDR2 YYREEE (reference sequence). Trimming shortened V by 0 bases and J by 1 base, and 4 bases separated the two germline ends. The whole variable domain, filled in from reference TRBV5-4 and TRBJ2-2, reads ETGVTQSPTHLIKTRGQQVTLRCSSQSGHNTVSWYQQALGQGPQFIFQYYREEENGRGNFPPRFSGLQFPNYSSELNVNALELDDSALYLCASSLELNTGELFFGEGSRLTVL.